The clone carrying this T cell receptor beta chain was detected only once. This record comes from a study of T cell changes during pregnancy in multiple sclerosis. The CDR3 sequence is 14 residues long. With V trimmed by 9 bases and J by 2 bases, 6 bases remained unmatched. The germline CDR1 and CDR2 sequences are SGHRS and YFSETQ. Generated by immunoSEQ multiplex PCR, the TCRdb table keeps only in-frame clones and is missing some. The data hold 35,000 to 45,000 clones, with about nine tenths observed a single time. The genes are TRBV5-1 and TRBJ2-2, with 8 bases that match TRBD1. The sample consisted of CD4+ T cells from peripheral blood mononuclear cells, taken in the third trimester of pregnancy. The origin of this receptor is a female donor with multiple sclerosis, enrolled in a pregnancy study. This chain's CDR3 is CATWGTGNTGELFF. CDR3 nucleotide sequence: TGCGCCACCTGGGGGACAGGCAACACCGGGGAGCTGTTTTTT. The full variable domain, in which reference TRBV5-1 and TRBJ2-2 provide the parts outside the CDR3, is KAGVTQTPRYLIKTRGQQVTLSCSPISGHRSVSWYQQTPGQGLQFLFEYFSETQRNKGNFPGRFSGRQFSNSRSEMNVSTLELGDSALYLCATWGTGNTGELFFGEGSRLTVL.